This entry lists 17 T cell receptor beta chains sequenced from one sample in a study of human T cells and chemical hapten exposure. One entry per CDR3 protein, called by TCRdb with MiXCR from the RACE reads. The sample consists of under 45,000 distinct CDR3 sequences, about 10% of them appearing once. As to time point: pre-sensitization, week 0. Treatment denoted: therapeutic diphenylcyclopropenone sensitization with weekly scalp DPC. Sequencing used whole blood, obtained in connection with sensitization to the hapten diphenylcyclopropenone (DPC). These receptors all stem from a man aged 25-40 years with alopecia areata. Some clones in this sample may be carry-over from other donors' samples.

This clonotype was detected many times. This chain links TRBV7-2 with TRBJ1-6; 11 positions match TRBD1. V lost 0 bases to trimming and J lost 6 bases; unmatched junction nucleotides: 7. Germline V CDR1 and CDR2: SGHTA, FQGNSA. CDR3 length: 18 amino acids. Written as DNA, the CDR3 is TGTGCCAGCAGCTTAGCGGCCGGGACAGGGGGTGGTAATTCACCCCTCCACTTT. It translates to CASSLAAGTGGGNSPLHF.

This clonotype showed up many times. Here the CDR3 reads CASSSTLAGTRYEQYV. In nucleotides, the CDR3 is TGTGCCAGCAGTTCCACATTGGCAGGGACACGGTACGAGCAGTACGTC. J is TRBJ2-7 and V is TRBV27; D possibly corresponds to TRBD1 (6 bases). The CDR3 loop spans 16 amino acids. Germline lookup yields CDR1 MNHEY and CDR2 SMNVEV (reference sequence). The V and J ends lost 4 bases and 4 bases respectively, with 20 bases between them.

The chain links TRBV21-1 to TRBJ2-4; the listed D gene, TRBD1, was not tested against the DNA. TRBV21-1 represents a pseudogene. This CDR3 has 16 amino acids. CDR3 region: CASSKADRGHKNIQYF. As DNA, the CDR3 is TGTGCCAGCAGCAAAGCGGACAGAGGACACAAAAACATTCAGTACTTC.

This clonotype was seen many times. This chain uses TRBV7-2 with TRBJ2-5, with a weak D call TRBD1 (5 bases). The CDR3 has 15 residues. Trimming removed 2 bases from V and 2 bases from J, with 12 bases in between. Germline assignment: CDR1 SGHTA and CDR2 FQGNSA. The CDR3 protein is CASSLIGHPQETQYF. The CDR3 bases are TGTGCCAGCAGCTTAATCGGACACCCTCAAGAGACCCAGTACTTC.

As to this clonotype: A much larger clone lies a single base off, so this may be a read error. The chain recombines TRBV9 with TRBJ1-1; TRBD1 aligns across 8 bases. The V segment lost 3 bases and the J segment 5 bases; nucleotides outside the gene matches: 12. The CDR3 loop spans 16 amino acids. Germline-derived CDR1 and CDR2 are SGDLS and YYNGEE. The DNA of the CDR3 is TGTGCCAGCAGCGCAACCCCAGGGGGCGTCGGAACTGAAGCTTTCTTT. It translates to CASSATPGGVGTEAFF.

The sample holds a few counts of this clonotype. This chain joins TRBV5-1 and TRBJ2-7; D gene uncertain. CDR3 length: 13 amino acids. Trimming cost V 2 bases and J 3 bases, with 9 bases left between them. Germline CDR1 SGHRS, CDR2 YFSETQ. CDR3 in DNA: TGCGCCAGCAGCTTTGGGCCGCGCTACGAGCAGTACGTC. Translating it yields CASSFGPRYEQYV.

The chain uses TRBV12-3 or TRBV12-4 and TRBJ2-2, with TRBD2 identical over 8 bases. The trim removed 6 bases at V and 6 bases at J, leaving 18 bases unmatched. This CDR3 has 18 residues. CDR3 residues: CASSPHLGRGGLPGELFF. The CDR3 region has the DNA TGTGCCAGCAGCCCACACCTCGGCCGGGGGGGCTTGCCCGGGGAGCTGTTTTTT.

The chain links TRBV6-2 or TRBV6-3 to TRBJ2-5, with 10 bases identical to TRBD2. V trimming: 5 bases; J trimming: 3 bases; junction bases outside the gene matches: 3. CDR1 MNHEY and CDR2 SVGEGT come from the germline V gene. This CDR3 is built from 14 residues. CDR3 in amino acids: CASSILAGEETQYF. The DNA of the CDR3 is TGTGCCAGCAGTATCCTAGCGGGAGAAGAGACCCAGTACTTC.

This clonotype has more than one count but fewer than ten. The chain employs TRBV11-2 and TRBJ2-5; D unresolved. The CDR3 has 14 residues. The germline V gene encodes CDR1 SGHAT and CDR2 FQNNGV. Trimming removed 7 bases at V and 5 bases at J, with 17 bases between. DNA for the CDR3: TGTGCCAGCACCCCGACGGTAAAAGGGGAGACCCAGTACTTC. Its protein is CASTPTVKGETQYF.

This clonotype occurred many times. CDR3 protein: CASSPSGSFTNEQFF. In DNA form, the CDR3 reads TGTGCCAGCAGCCCTAGCGGGAGCTTCACAAATGAGCAGTTCTTC. The chain recombines TRBV7-6 with TRBJ2-1; the match to TRBD2 covers 10 bases. In germline, CDR1 is SGHVS, CDR2 FNYEAQ. The CDR3 runs 15 residues. V was clipped by 5 bases and J by 7 bases; unmatched bases: 8.

The chain combines TRBV7-2 with TRBJ2-5; 8 bases line up with TRBD2. Germline-derived CDR1 and CDR2 are SGHTA and FQGNSA. The CDR3 is made up of 15 amino acids. The V gene end was trimmed by 2 bases and the J gene end by 3 bases; junction bases not matched to a gene: 5. The CDR3 coding sequence is TGTGCCAGCAGCTTAAGACTAGCGTTGGAAGAGACCCAGTACTTC. It specifies CASSLRLALEETQYF. Looking up the rest from reference TRBV7-2 and TRBJ2-5 gives the full variable domain: GAGVSQSPSNKVTEKGKDVELRCDPISGHTALYWYRQSLGQGLEFLIYFQGNSAPDKSGLPSDRFSAERTGGSVSTLTIQRTQQEDSAVYLCASSLRLALEETQYFGPGTRLLVL.

In its sample, this clonotype was seen many times. V and J are TRBV11-2 and TRBJ1-2; no clear D. Germline V gives CDR1 SGHAT, CDR2 FQNNGV. With 2 bases removed from V and 0 bases from J, the gap between germline ends came to 13 bases. The CDR3 consists of 16 residues. The CDR3 DNA sequence: TGTGCCAGCAGCTTACCTGTGTCTCCTGCTAACTATGGCTACACCTTC. Protein: CASSLPVSPANYGYTF.

This clonotype was observed at least ten times. The chain couples TRBV29-1 to TRBJ2-5, with D unresolved. Germline-derived CDR1 and CDR2 are SQVTM and ANQGSEA. The V end lost 0 bases, the J end lost 1 base, and 18 bases lay between the germline ends. The CDR3 extends over 17 amino acids. CDR3 bases: TGCAGCGTTGAAGAAGGTTCTAACAGAAGAATCCAAGAGACCCAGTACTTC. This translates into CSVEEGSNRRIQETQYF.

The sample holds many counts of this clonotype. This chain's CDR3 is CATSDLGGGEQFF. In nucleotides, the CDR3 is TGTGCCACCAGTGATTTGGGGGGTGGCGAGCAGTTCTTC. The chain couples TRBV24-1 to TRBJ2-1, with D perhaps being TRBD1 or TRBD2 (5 bases each). V shed 0 bases and J shed 10 bases, with 9 bases lying between them. CDR3 length equals 13 residues. Looked up from germline, CDR1 is KGHDR and CDR2 is SFDVKD.

This clonotype was found a few times. J is TRBJ1-3 and V is TRBV19, with D uncertain. The CDR3 consists of 17 residues. Germline assignment: CDR1 LNHDA and CDR2 SQIVND (reference sequence). The germline V and J ends were trimmed by 5 bases and 0 bases, with 17 bases remaining between them. The CDR3 loop is CASSATTGISSGNTIYF. CDR3 nucleotide sequence: TGTGCCAGTAGTGCGACGACCGGGATCAGCTCTGGAAACACCATATATTTT.

About this clonotype itself: One base away lies a much larger clone, so this may be a sequencing read error. The gene calls are TRBV12-3 or TRBV12-4 and TRBJ2-1, with D maybe TRBD1 (6 bases). This CDR3 spans 13 amino acids. The DNA for the CDR3 is TGTGCCAGCAGCTCACAGGGTAGCAATGAGCAGGTCTTC. Encoded protein: CASSSQGSNEQVF.

This clonotype was found once. This chain uses TRBV29-1 with TRBJ2-5, with D perhaps TRBD1 or TRBD2 (5 bases each). The CDR3 contains 12 residues. Germline V gene data show CDR1 as SQVTM and CDR2 as ANQGSEA. V gave up 7 bases and J gave up 5 bases, with 14 bases separating them. The CDR3 protein is CSARQTGETQYF. In DNA, the CDR3 is TGCAGCGCCCGACAGACGGGGGAGACCCAGTACTTC.